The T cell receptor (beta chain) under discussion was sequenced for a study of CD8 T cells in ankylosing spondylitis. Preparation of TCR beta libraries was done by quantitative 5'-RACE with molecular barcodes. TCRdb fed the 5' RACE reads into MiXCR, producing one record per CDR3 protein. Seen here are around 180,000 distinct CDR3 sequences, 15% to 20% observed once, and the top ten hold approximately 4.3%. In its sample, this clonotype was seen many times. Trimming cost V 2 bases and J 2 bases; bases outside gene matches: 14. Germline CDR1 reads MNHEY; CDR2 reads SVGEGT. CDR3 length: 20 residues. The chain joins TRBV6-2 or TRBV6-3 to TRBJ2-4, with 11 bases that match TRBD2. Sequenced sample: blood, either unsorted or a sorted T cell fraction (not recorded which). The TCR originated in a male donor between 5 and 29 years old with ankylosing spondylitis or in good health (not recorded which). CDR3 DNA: TGTGCCAGCAGTTACAGAGCGGGTAGCGGGAGGGCCCTGACCAAAAACATTCAGTACTTC. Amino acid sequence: CASSYRAGSGRALTKNIQYF.